These 8 T cell receptor beta chains originate from one sample sequenced in a study of shared clonotypes between healthy human individuals. Sequencing used immunoSEQ multiplex PCR; TCRdb keeps in-frame clones, though not all of them. The table lists about 1.1 million clones, 70% to 80% of them singletons. What was sequenced was memory CD4+ T cells from PBMCs. Subset reported: CD45RA-negative fraction. The receptor source for this set is a man between 18 and 35 years old in good health. Some clones in this sample may be carry-over from other donors' samples.

The V call is TRBV28, the J call TRBJ1-5, with D possibly being TRBD1 (6 bases). Trimming cost V 6 bases and J 5 bases, with 17 bases left between them. There are 15 residues in the CDR3. Germline CDR1 and CDR2: MDHEN and SYDVKM. The CDR3 sequence: CASRETGQNHQPQHF. In DNA form, the CDR3 reads TGTGCCAGCAGGGAAACAGGGCAGAACCATCAGCCCCAGCATTTT.

This clone has just a few counts. The rearrangement joins TRBV5-1 to TRBJ2-5, with D possibly TRBD1 on 5 matching bases. Per the germline V gene, CDR1 is SGHRS and CDR2 is YFSETQ. The CDR3 spans 15 residues. Trimming took off 3 bases at V and 2 bases at J, with 14 bases between the two ends. The CDR3 is CASSSVDSIQETQYF. The CDR3 DNA sequence: TGCGCCAGCAGCTCGGTCGACAGCATACAAGAGACCCAGTACTTC.

This rearrangement joins TRBV5-1 to TRBJ2-3; TRBD2 matches at 10 bases. The germline V gene has CDR1 SGHRS and CDR2 YFSETQ. The CDR3 extends over 17 amino acids. V was clipped by 4 bases and J by 3 bases; unmatched bases: 11. The CDR3 protein is CASSPGGSGRLTDTQYF. The CDR3 DNA is TGCGCCAGCAGCCCGGGAGGTAGCGGGAGGTTAACAGATACGCAGTATTTT.

The rearrangement joins TRBV5-4 to TRBJ2-5; 7 bases are a match to TRBD2. Germline-derived CDR1 and CDR2 are SGHNT and YYREEE (reference sequence). V dropped 2 bases and J dropped 4; count of bases not matched to a gene: 2. The CDR3 runs 13 residues. The CDR3: CASSLSGAETQYF. CDR3 DNA sequence: TGTGCCAGCAGCTTAAGCGGGGCAGAGACCCAGTACTTC.

The chain recombines TRBV11-2 with TRBJ2-7; D may match TRBD1 or TRBD2 (5 bases each). Trimming removed 5 bases at V and 0 bases at J, with 17 bases between. The CDR3 length is 16 residues. Germline CDR1 and CDR2: SGHAT and FQNNGV. The CDR3 DNA sequence: TGTGCCAGCAGCCGAGGGGCCCGCCAGGACTCCTACGAGCAGTACTTC. Protein product: CASSRGARQDSYEQYF.

Ten or more counts support this clone. CDR3 loop: CASSLWSLAGATDTQYF. The CDR3 DNA sequence: TGTGCCAGCAGCTTATGGTCCCTAGCGGGAGCCACAGATACGCAGTATTTT. V and J are TRBV11-1 and TRBJ2-3; 10 nucleotides agree with TRBD2. The CDR3 has 17 amino acids. After removal of 2 bases from V and 2 bases from J, the junction contained 7 bases not matched to a gene. The germline gives CDR1 SGHAT, CDR2 FQDESV (reference sequence).

V usage is TRBV11-2 and J usage is TRBJ1-2; maybe TRBD1 (6 bases). V shed 5 bases and J shed 7 bases, with 20 bases lying between them. This CDR3 contains 15 residues. Per germline, CDR1 SGHAT and CDR2 FQNNGV. CDR3 residues: CASSTSAAGVGGYTF. DNA of the CDR3: TGTGCCAGCAGCACCTCGGCGGCAGGGGTGGGTGGCTACACCTTC.

The chain links TRBV27 to TRBJ1-2; TRBD1 matches 8 bases. Germline CDR1 and CDR2: MNHEY and SMNVEV (reference sequence). V lost 5 bases to trimming and J lost 6 bases; unmatched junction nucleotides: 17. The CDR3 spans 17 residues. The CDR3 DNA reads as TGTGCCAGCAGTACCATATTTGCGGACAGGGTAAAAGATGGCTACACCTTC. This codes for CASSTIFADRVKDGYTF.